The source of this T cell receptor beta chain is a study of T cells expressing NK-cell markers. Germline V gene data show CDR1 as MNHEY and CDR2 as SMNVEV (reference sequence). The CDR3 loop spans 17 amino acids. From the 5' RACE reads, TCRdb lists one entry per CDR3 protein and no DNA. The record lists 500,000 to 700,000 distinct CDR3 sequences, of which the ten most abundant hold about 3.6%. Sequencing was carried out using blood T cells: a sorted CD56 or NKG2C T cell subset, CD4+ or CD8+ T cells, or bulk PBMC T cells (not recorded which). The TCR was taken from a man younger than 30 in good health. The chain combines TRBV27 with TRBJ2-2; as DNA is missing, the TRBD2 call by TCRdb cannot be tested. This CDR3 is CASSFLPGLKHTGELFF.